This T cell receptor (beta chain) was found in a study of identical twins. Study results and limitations: Insertions ran lower in abundant cord blood beta clonotypes, though not in memory repertoires.

V shed 5 bases and J shed 2 bases, with 12 bases lying between them. This CDR3 contains 14 residues. CDR1 and CDR2 from the germline V gene are SGHVS and FQNEAQ. Template switching added a universal primer site; cDNA carried unique molecular identifiers. Each CDR3 protein gets one entry after TCRdb re-called the 5' RACE reads with MiXCR. The sample holds approximately 470,000 distinct CDR3 sequences, approximately 15% seen once. This clonotype was detected only a few times. Its antigen remains unknown. These sequences were also reported in another study, on yellow fever vaccine responses in identical twins. This second study notes: On the reported evidence, twins' vaccine T cell responses seemed partly convergent and partly personalized.

V and J are TRBV7-8 and TRBJ1-1; the D is unclear. The sequence was obtained from a woman aged 18-35 years in good health. The sequenced material came from CD4+ T cells sorted from blood. The CDR3 bases are TGTGCCAGCAGCCGTGGGTGGGTTAACACTGAAGCTTTCTTT. Translating gives CASSRGWVNTEAFF.